This TCR beta chain was recovered during a study of blood T cell repertoires in COVID-19. TCRdb's table, derived via immunoSEQ multiplex PCR, lists solely in-frame clones and lacks some. The table shows under 200,000 clones, with about 89% occurring only once. The clonotype originates from a man aged 65 to 79 with acute or convalescent COVID-19. Input material: peripheral blood.

CDR3 region: CASSLGSGVGLNNEQFF. The CDR3 coding sequence is TGTGCCAGCAGCTTGGGGTCAGGGGTAGGGCTTAACAATGAGCAGTTCTTC. The chain recombines TRBV5-4 with TRBJ2-1, with D possibly matching TRBD1 (6 bases). V was trimmed by 0 bases and J by 5 bases, leaving 18 bases between them. The germline V gene encodes CDR1 SGHNT and CDR2 YYREEE (reference sequence). The CDR3 consists of 17 residues.